The source of this TCR beta chain is a study of T-cell reconstitution after alpha-beta-depleted transplantation in children. The length of the CDR3 is 16 residues. Losses at the gene ends were 1 base for V and 7 bases for J; bases not matched to a gene: 11. Looked up from germline, CDR1 is GTSNPN and CDR2 is SVGIG (reference sequence). A TCRbeta library incorporating unique molecular identifiers was prepared. TCRdb recomputed calls from the PCR reads with MiXCR, one row per CDR3 protein. The data hold roughly 500,000 distinct CDR3 sequences, with 8% to 11% observed a single time. Findings and caveats of the study: There were reportedly several hundred expanded graft clones from which alpha-beta T cells came about two months after transplant. Some patients' high day-60 TCRbeta diversity was traced to surviving recipient T cells and thymic progenitors. T-cell numbers and diversity, one year after transplant, stemmed largely from T cells that were newly produced.

In regard to this clonotype: No antigen is known for it.

This receptor was taken from a child under 10 years old with inherited bone marrow failure, due to receive a stem cell transplant. The chain employs TRBV30 and TRBJ2-1, with 9 bases fitting TRBD2. Sequenced material: PBMCs, taken before TCRalphabeta/CD19-depleted stem cell transplant. The CDR3 DNA is TGTGCCTGGAGTGGAGGGTGGCGGGAGGGAGTAAATGAGCAGTTCTTC. It yields the protein CAWSGGWREGVNEQFF.